A selection of T cell receptor beta chains follows, all from one sample in a study of blood T cells in healthy people across ages. TCRdb re-analysed the 5' RACE reads in MiXCR, keeping a single row per CDR3 protein. The sample yields hundreds of thousands of distinct CDR3 sequences, about 26% seen once. These data were also reused for a study on T cells of mothers and their children.

Source material: blood. Receptors originate from a boy aged 5-17 years in good health. Both conserved end residues are part of each CDR3. Each record gives: V gene, J gene, D gene, CDR3 length, clone size, CDR3 protein, CDR3 DNA. The D gene is left open where the match is weak. Some rows have no size entry. The others give once, few or many, or a class for an expanded clone.

V gene: TRBV6-2/TRBV6-3
J gene: TRBJ2-7
D gene: .
CDR3 length: 11
clone size: few
CDR3 protein: CASRTAYEQYF
CDR3 DNA: TGTGCCAGCAGGACAGCGTACGAGCAGTACTTC

V gene: TRBV7-2
J gene: TRBJ1-1
D gene: .
CDR3 length: 13
clone size: .
CDR3 protein: CASSNQMNTEAFF
CDR3 DNA: TGTGCCAGCAGCAATCAGATGAACACTGAAGCTTTCTTT

V gene: TRBV7-2
J gene: TRBJ1-1
D gene: .
CDR3 length: 14
clone size: .
CDR3 protein: CASSPAARYTEAFF
CDR3 DNA: TGTGCCAGCAGTCCCGCGGCTAGGTACACTGAAGCTTTCTTT

V gene: TRBV5-1
J gene: TRBJ2-1
D gene: TRBD2
CDR3 length: 16
clone size: .
CDR3 protein: CASSKLAGGSLNEQFF
CDR3 DNA: TGCGCCAGCAGCAAGTTAGCGGGGGGGAGTTTGAATGAGCAGTTCTTC

V gene: TRBV11-2
J gene: TRBJ1-1
D gene: .
CDR3 length: 14
clone size: few
CDR3 protein: CASSLPYTWAEAFF
CDR3 DNA: TGTGCCAGCAGCCTCCCATATACTTGGGCTGAAGCTTTCTTT

V gene: TRBV12-3/TRBV12-4
J gene: TRBJ1-1
D gene: .
CDR3 length: 13
clone size: .
CDR3 protein: CASSSDANTEAFF
CDR3 DNA: TGTGCCAGCAGTTCTGACGCGAACACTGAAGCTTTCTTT

V gene: TRBV20-1
J gene: TRBJ2-1
D gene: .
CDR3 length: 13
clone size: few
CDR3 protein: CSARNPDYNEQFF
CDR3 DNA: TGCAGTGCTAGGAACCCGGATTACAATGAGCAGTTCTTC

V gene: TRBV10-1
J gene: TRBJ2-3
D gene: .
CDR3 length: 15
clone size: .
CDR3 protein: CASSESRTDWDTQYF
CDR3 DNA: TGCGCCAGCAGTGAGTCGAGAACAGACTGGGATACGCAGTATTTT

V gene: TRBV3-1
J gene: TRBJ1-1
D gene: .
CDR3 length: 16
clone size: once
CDR3 protein: CVSSRGFSGANTEAFF
CDR3 DNA: TGTGTCAGCAGCCGCGGCTTTTCGGGGGCGAACACTGAAGCTTTCTTT

V gene: TRBV9
J gene: TRBJ2-1
D gene: .
CDR3 length: 15
clone size: .
CDR3 protein: CASSVESAAPGEQFF
CDR3 DNA: TGTGCCAGCAGCGTAGAGTCCGCGGCCCCTGGGGAGCAGTTCTTC

V gene: TRBV5-1
J gene: TRBJ1-4
D gene: TRBD1
CDR3 length: 15
clone size: .
CDR3 protein: CASRPQGANNEELFF
CDR3 DNA: TGCGCCAGCAGACCTCAGGGGGCGAATAATGAAGAACTGTTTTTT

V gene: TRBV28
J gene: TRBJ2-3
D gene: TRBD1
CDR3 length: 16
clone size: .
CDR3 protein: CASSAPTGGAVDTQYF
CDR3 DNA: TGTGCCAGCAGTGCCCCGACAGGGGGCGCGGTAGATACGCAGTATTTT

V gene: TRBV28
J gene: TRBJ2-7
D gene: .
CDR3 length: 14
clone size: many
CDR3 protein: CASSVTGGFYEQYF
CDR3 DNA: TGTGCCAGCAGTGTGACAGGCGGCTTCTACGAGCAGTACTTC

V gene: TRBV14
J gene: TRBJ2-7
D gene: TRBD2
CDR3 length: 15
clone size: few
CDR3 protein: CASSDLRTSSYEQYF
CDR3 DNA: TGTGCCAGCAGCGATTTACGGACTAGCTCCTACGAGCAGTACTTC

V gene: TRBV9
J gene: TRBJ1-2
D gene: .
CDR3 length: 16
clone size: .
CDR3 protein: CASSVDPERPDYGYTF
CDR3 DNA: TGTGCCAGCAGCGTAGACCCCGAGCGACCGGACTATGGCTACACCTTC

V gene: TRBV20-1
J gene: TRBJ1-1
D gene: TRBD1
CDR3 length: 14
clone size: .
CDR3 protein: CSARTGTVDTEAFF
CDR3 DNA: TGCAGTGCTAGAACCGGGACAGTTGACACTGAAGCTTTCTTT

V gene: TRBV20-1
J gene: TRBJ2-5
D gene: TRBD2
CDR3 length: 17
clone size: .
CDR3 protein: CSASSSGRTLYQETQYF
CDR3 DNA: TGCAGTGCTAGTTCTAGCGGGAGGACCTTGTACCAAGAGACCCAGTACTTC

V gene: TRBV15
J gene: TRBJ1-3
D gene: .
CDR3 length: 16
clone size: .
CDR3 protein: CATSREAGSTGNTIYF
CDR3 DNA: TGTGCCACCAGCAGAGAGGCAGGCTCAACTGGAAACACCATATATTTT

V gene: TRBV19
J gene: TRBJ1-2
D gene: TRBD1
CDR3 length: 16
clone size: .
CDR3 protein: CASTQLGGTGRHGYTF
CDR3 DNA: TGTGCCAGTACCCAACTTGGCGGGACAGGGCGCCATGGCTACACCTTC

V gene: TRBV15
J gene: TRBJ1-1
D gene: .
CDR3 length: 15
clone size: .
CDR3 protein: CATSRETMGPTEAFF
CDR3 DNA: TGTGCCACCAGCAGAGAGACTATGGGGCCCACTGAAGCTTTCTTT

V gene: TRBV6-5
J gene: TRBJ2-2
D gene: TRBD1
CDR3 length: 16
clone size: .
CDR3 protein: CASSYGTGGYTGELFF
CDR3 DNA: TGTGCCAGCAGTTACGGGACAGGGGGCTACACCGGGGAGCTGTTTTTT

V gene: TRBV3-1
J gene: TRBJ2-5
D gene: TRBD2
CDR3 length: 16
clone size: few
CDR3 protein: CASSQARAGAGKTQYF
CDR3 DNA: TGTGCCAGCAGCCAAGCCCGAGCGGGGGCGGGGAAGACCCAGTACTTC

V gene: TRBV5-1
J gene: TRBJ2-5
D gene: .
CDR3 length: 14
clone size: .
CDR3 protein: CASSLETLKETQCF
CDR3 DNA: TGCGCCAGCAGCTTAGAGACTTTAAAAGAGACCCAGTGCTTC

V gene: TRBV7-3
J gene: TRBJ2-1
D gene: .
CDR3 length: 16
clone size: few
CDR3 protein: CASSSRGTSSYNEQFF
CDR3 DNA: TGTGCCAGCAGCTCAAGGGGTACCAGCTCCTACAATGAGCAGTTCTTC

V gene: TRBV27
J gene: TRBJ1-2
D gene: .
CDR3 length: 15
clone size: .
CDR3 protein: CASSLWPGASYGYTF
CDR3 DNA: TGTGCCAGCAGTTTATGGCCCGGGGCATCCTATGGCTACACCTTC

V gene: TRBV20-1
J gene: TRBJ2-7
D gene: TRBD1
CDR3 length: 14
clone size: few
CDR3 protein: CSAPRTGSAYEQYF
CDR3 DNA: TGCAGTGCCCCGCGGACAGGTTCCGCCTACGAGCAGTACTTC

V gene: TRBV15
J gene: TRBJ2-5
D gene: .
CDR3 length: 14
clone size: .
CDR3 protein: CATSSEGRLETQYF
CDR3 DNA: TGTGCCACCAGCAGTGAGGGAAGGTTGGAGACCCAGTACTTC

V gene: TRBV28
J gene: TRBJ2-7
D gene: TRBD1
CDR3 length: 16
clone size: few
CDR3 protein: CASSSPRGDRGYEQYF
CDR3 DNA: TGTGCCAGCAGTTCCCCTCGCGGGGACAGGGGTTACGAGCAGTACTTC

V gene: TRBV5-6
J gene: TRBJ2-1
D gene: TRBD1
CDR3 length: 15
clone size: few
CDR3 protein: CASSGGTGANNEQFF
CDR3 DNA: TGTGCCAGCAGCGGGGGGACAGGGGCTAACAATGAGCAGTTCTTC

V gene: TRBV7-2
J gene: TRBJ2-5
D gene: TRBD2
CDR3 length: 15
clone size: many
CDR3 protein: CASSLAASGGETQYF
CDR3 DNA: TGTGCCAGCAGCTTAGCGGCTAGCGGGGGAGAGACCCAGTACTTC

V gene: TRBV6-5
J gene: TRBJ1-2
D gene: .
CDR3 length: 16
clone size: .
CDR3 protein: CASSYAPPRKGYGYTF
CDR3 DNA: TGTGCCAGCAGTTACGCTCCGCCGCGGAAAGGTTATGGCTACACCTTC

V gene: TRBV29-1
J gene: TRBJ2-5
D gene: TRBD1
CDR3 length: 11
clone size: few
CDR3 protein: CSTGQAETQYF
CDR3 DNA: TGCAGCACTGGACAGGCGGAGACCCAGTACTTC

V gene: TRBV24-1
J gene: TRBJ1-5
D gene: .
CDR3 length: 12
clone size: few
CDR3 protein: CAQERVRQPQHF
CDR3 DNA: TGTGCCCAAGAGAGGGTTCGGCAGCCCCAGCATTTT

V gene: TRBV9
J gene: TRBJ1-3
D gene: .
CDR3 length: 17
clone size: .
CDR3 protein: CASSAGDGWSSGNTIYF
CDR3 DNA: TGTGCCAGCAGCGCGGGGGACGGCTGGAGCTCTGGAAACACCATATATTTT

V gene: TRBV2
J gene: TRBJ2-7
D gene: .
CDR3 length: 12
clone size: .
CDR3 protein: CASGGTLYEQYF
CDR3 DNA: TGTGCCAGCGGAGGGACCCTCTACGAGCAGTACTTC